The clone carrying this TCR beta chain has at least ten counts. The data originate from a study of blood T cells in healthy people across ages. A second PCR of 7 to 11 cycles used a sample-barcoded 5' primer and a J-beta primer mix. TCRdb reanalysed the 5' RACE reads using MiXCR and keeps one entry per CDR3 protein. The sample has some 790,000 distinct CDR3 sequences, around 28% seen once. CDR1 is SGHTA and CDR2 is FQGNSA in the germline V gene. CDR3 length equals 15 residues. V dropped 4 bases and J dropped 0 bases, with 10 bases sitting between them. The TCR was taken from a woman aged 80 or over in good health. The sequenced material came from blood. The chain carries TRBV7-2 and TRBJ2-1, with a weak D call TRBD2 (5 bases). Here the CDR3 reads CASSYRRSSYNEQFF. DNA of the CDR3: TGTGCCAGCAGCTACCGGAGGAGCTCCTACAATGAGCAGTTCTTC.